The rows below give T cell receptor beta chains drawn from one sample of a study of somatic mutations in cytotoxic T cells in rheumatoid arthritis. Assay: immunoSEQ multiplex PCR; the TCRdb copy retains only in-frame clones and omits some. This table has around 23,000 clones, 70% to 80% appearing once. Input material: CD8+ T cells sorted from blood. The receptors were sampled from a woman aged 18-29 years in good health. CDR3s include the opening cysteine and the closing phenylalanine or tryptophan. A D gene is named only where the DNA matches it firmly. Only some rows state a clone size, as once, few, many or a class for expanded clones.

cdr3_aa cdr3_nt j_call d_call clone_size v_call
CASKFRGSAQPQHF TGTGCCAGCAAGTTTAGGGGTTCGGCTCAGCCCCAGCATTTT TRBJ1-5 NA NA TRBV28
CASSQDISSVGEKDGYTF TGCGCCAGCAGCCAAGATATTTCGTCGGTAGGGGAGAAGGATGGCTACACCTTC TRBJ1-2 NA NA TRBV4-1
CASSESTLTGRASGASTDTQYF TGCGCCAGCAGTGAGTCGACCCTGACAGGGCGAGCTAGCGGGGCTAGCACAGATACGCAGTATTTT TRBJ2-3 TRBD2 NA TRBV10-2
CASSSAGLSLSSTGELFF TGCGCCAGCAGTTCCGCGGGACTATCGCTATCCTCCACCGGGGAGCTGTTTTTT TRBJ2-2 TRBD2 NA TRBV10-1
CASSSTGGDRHEQYF TGCGCCAGCAGCTCGACCGGGGGGGATCGGCACGAGCAGTACTTC TRBJ2-7 TRBD2 few TRBV5-1
CASSVGNTEAFF TGTGCCAGCAGCGTAGGAAACACTGAAGCTTTCTTT TRBJ1-1 NA few TRBV7-9
CASSTADTSRIETQYF TGTGCCAGCAGTACGGCCGACACCTCGCGGATAGAGACCCAGTACTTC TRBJ2-5 NA NA TRBV27
CASSEGQPSFGTEAFF TGTGCCAGCAGTGAGGGACAACCCAGCTTCGGCACTGAAGCTTTCTTT TRBJ1-1 NA NA TRBV6-1
CASSQGDSSGWPQHF TGCGCCAGCAGCCAGGGGGACAGTTCAGGATGGCCCCAGCATTTT TRBJ1-5 TRBD1 NA TRBV4-1
CASSSPWGLAASTDTQYF TGTGCCAGCAGCTCTCCCTGGGGACTAGCAGCCAGCACAGATACGCAGTATTTT TRBJ2-3 TRBD2 NA TRBV7-9
CASSLGPRRIYQETQYF TGTGCCAGCAGCTTGGGACCCCGAAGAATTTACCAAGAGACCCAGTACTTC TRBJ2-5 NA once TRBV11-3
CASSLTSADTQYF TGTGCCAGCAGCCTGACTAGCGCAGATACGCAGTATTTT TRBJ2-3 TRBD2 NA TRBV9
CASSPKLPGQVHSPLHF TGCGCCAGCAGCCCCAAGTTACCGGGACAGGTACATTCACCCCTCCACTTT TRBJ1-6 TRBD1 NA TRBV4-1
CASSIVPGTSYNEQFF TGTGCCAGTAGTATAGTGCCGGGGACTTCATACAATGAGCAGTTCTTC TRBJ2-1 NA NA TRBV19
CASRKTIASAQYF TGTGCCAGCAGGAAAACCATAGCCTCGGCGCAGTACTTC TRBJ2-7 NA NA TRBV27
CSVDSGLAGNTDTQYF TGCAGCGTTGATTCGGGACTAGCGGGAAACACAGATACGCAGTATTTT TRBJ2-3 TRBD2 once TRBV29-1
CATSRDLGNSYGYTF TGTGCCACCAGCAGAGATTTGGGGAACTCCTATGGCTACACCTTC TRBJ1-2 NA NA TRBV15
CASSQVQGSQPQHF TGTGCCAGCAGCCAAGTTCAGGGGAGTCAGCCCCAGCATTTT TRBJ1-5 NA NA TRBV4-2
CASSFWATSGGRDEQFF TGTGCCAGCAGTTTTTGGGCCACTAGCGGGGGGAGGGATGAGCAGTTCTTC TRBJ2-1 TRBD2 NA TRBV28
CASSPTGHEQFF TGTGCCAGCAGCCCGACAGGGCATGAGCAGTTCTTC TRBJ2-1 TRBD1 NA TRBV14
CASSVEGTLYNEQFF TGTGCCAGCAGCGTAGAGGGGACGCTCTACAATGAGCAGTTCTTC TRBJ2-1 NA NA TRBV9
CASSSGGLAGYEQFF TGTGCCAGCAGCTCGGGGGGACTAGCGGGCTATGAGCAGTTCTTC TRBJ2-1 TRBD2 NA TRBV7-9
CASSLALGQFYEQYF TGTGCCAGCAGTCTCGCCCTCGGACAGTTTTACGAGCAGTACTTC TRBJ2-7 NA NA TRBV27
CASSLADRPDYEQYF TGTGCCAGCAGTTTAGCGGACAGGCCGGACTACGAGCAGTACTTC TRBJ2-7 TRBD1 NA TRBV28
CASSSPGAVSYEQYF TGTGCCAGCAGTTCCCCGGGGGCCGTGTCCTACGAGCAGTACTTC TRBJ2-7 NA NA TRBV28
CASSIQGMGANVLTF TGTGCCAGCAGCATCCAGGGTATGGGGGCCAACGTCCTGACTTTC TRBJ2-6 NA few TRBV28
CASSIGPSNQPQHF TGTGCCAGTAGTATCGGACCAAGCAATCAGCCCCAGCATTTT TRBJ1-5 NA NA TRBV19
CASRAGRYEQYF TGTGCCAGCAGGGCCGGACGCTACGAGCAGTACTTC TRBJ2-7 NA NA TRBV2
CASTLSRGSGANVLTF TGTGCCAGTACCCTCAGTAGAGGCTCTGGGGCCAACGTCCTGACTTTC TRBJ2-6 NA NA TRBV19
CASSLGGGIDEQFF TGTGCCAGCAGCTTGGGGGGGGGTATCGATGAGCAGTTCTTC TRBJ2-1 TRBD2 NA TRBV7-3
CASSGGTGVVTEAFF TGTGCCAGCAGCGGCGGGACAGGGGTAGTCACTGAAGCTTTCTTT TRBJ1-1 TRBD1 NA TRBV7-2
CASSLETFSRQPQHF TGTGCCAGCAGCTTAGAAACCTTCTCCAGGCAGCCCCAGCATTTT TRBJ1-5 NA once TRBV7-8
CASTQLDETQYF TGTGCCAGCACACAGCTCGATGAGACCCAGTACTTC TRBJ2-5 NA NA TRBV5-6
CASSLWGDSQQFF TGTGCCAGCAGTTTATGGGGGGACAGCCAGCAGTTCTTC TRBJ2-1 NA NA TRBV27
CASTWGGVDQPQHF TGTGCCAGTACCTGGGGGGGGGTGGATCAGCCCCAGCATTTT TRBJ1-5 NA NA TRBV19
CSVERGEAGANVLTF TGCAGCGTTGAAAGGGGGGAGGCTGGGGCCAACGTCCTGACTTTC TRBJ2-6 NA few TRBV29-1
CASSFGTSFEQFF TGTGCCAGCAGCTTCGGGACTAGTTTTGAGCAGTTCTTC TRBJ2-1 TRBD2 NA TRBV5-6
CASSLGQNSYNEQFF TGTGCCAGCAGCTTAGGACAAAACTCCTACAATGAGCAGTTCTTC TRBJ2-1 NA NA TRBV11-2
CASSLVDSGPEEQETQYF TGTGCCAGCAGCTTAGTTGATAGTGGTCCAGAAGAACAAGAGACCCAGTACTTC TRBJ2-5 NA NA TRBV7-9
CASSVAVYNEQFF TGTGCCAGCAGCGTAGCGGTCTACAATGAGCAGTTCTTC TRBJ2-1 NA NA TRBV9
CASSYRDRGEYGYTF TGTGCCAGCAGTTACCGGGACAGGGGCGAATATGGCTACACCTTC TRBJ1-2 TRBD1 NA TRBV6-5
CASSVDESGGWVNYGYTF TGTGCCAGCAGCGTAGACGAAAGTGGGGGATGGGTGAACTATGGCTACACCTTC TRBJ1-2 NA NA TRBV9
CASSMGLANEQFF TGTGCCAGTAGTATGGGACTAGCAAATGAGCAGTTCTTC TRBJ2-1 TRBD2 few TRBV19
CASSLAGLATDTQYF TGTGCCAGCAGCTTAGCGGGACTAGCAACAGATACGCAGTATTTT TRBJ2-3 TRBD2 NA TRBV7-3
CSVTLTGTKNTEAFF TGCAGCGTCACTTTGACCGGGACAAAGAACACTGAAGCTTTCTTT TRBJ1-1 NA NA TRBV29-1
CASSVGQGAPADTQYF TGTGCCAGCAGCGTAGGGCAGGGGGCGCCGGCAGATACGCAGTATTTT TRBJ2-3 TRBD1 once TRBV9
CASSLRATSTDTQYF TGTGCCAGCAGTTTACGAGCGACTAGCACAGATACGCAGTATTTT TRBJ2-3 NA NA TRBV27
CASRRYWGMNTEAFF TGTGCCAGCAGACGATACTGGGGCATGAACACTGAAGCTTTCTTT TRBJ1-1 NA NA TRBV6-5
CASSLERLAGENEQFF TGTGCCAGCAGCTTAGAGCGGCTAGCGGGAGAGAATGAGCAGTTCTTC TRBJ2-1 TRBD2 NA TRBV7-2